This T cell receptor beta chain was profiled in a study of blood T cell repertoires in COVID-19. Overall study context: Both acute and convalescent COVID-19 samples were obtained from the United States, Italy and Spain.

The CDR3 extends over 14 amino acids. Per germline, CDR1 SGHKS and CDR2 YYEKEE (reference sequence). V lost 1 base, J lost 2 bases, and 9 bases lay in between. The assay was immunoSEQ multiplex PCR, and TCRdb's table has in-frame clones only and misses some. In the table there are about 89,000 clones, more than 80% of which are singletons. The J gene is TRBJ2-5, the V gene TRBV5-5; D may be TRBD2 (5 bases). Sequencing was carried out using peripheral blood. This TCR came from a woman of 80 years or more with acute or convalescent COVID-19. The CDR3 bases are TGTGCCAGCAGCTTGAGGGAGCCTCAAGAGACCCAGTACTTC. Translation: CASSLREPQETQYF.